A single sample is the source of the 23 T cell receptor beta chains below, sequenced in a study of OX40 agonist ivuxolimab in advanced cancers. TCRdb keeps only in-frame clones here, not all; method: immunoSEQ multiplex PCR. Among around 76,000 clones listed, roughly 88% were seen once. The source was CD4+ or CD8+ T cells sorted from blood, collected in a trial of the OX40 agonist ivuxolimab. Receptor source: an adult with an advanced solid tumor such as melanoma, head and neck, liver or kidney cancer.

The chain uses TRBV28 and TRBJ1-4; TRBD1 might be the D (5 bases). CDR1 MDHEN and CDR2 SYDVKM come from the germline V gene. The CDR3 covers 13 residues. V lost 5 bases and J 13 bases, leaving 17 bases between the germline ends. The CDR3 spells CASSSTGPGRLFF. In DNA, the CDR3 is TGTGCCAGCAGTAGTACCGGGCCGGGGCGACTGTTTTTT.

The V gene is TRBV2, the J gene TRBJ2-7; 8 bases align to TRBD2. This CDR3 has 17 residues. Germline CDR1 SNHLY, CDR2 FYNNEI. V shed 6 bases, J shed 2 bases, and the junction held 15 bases outside the gene matches. The CDR3 protein is CASSEQTGAGVPYEQYF. The CDR3 nucleotides read TGTGCCAGCAGCGAACAAACGGGAGCGGGGGTTCCCTACGAGCAGTACTTC.

This clone was observed once. This chain uses TRBV19 with TRBJ2-7; D is ambiguous. The CDR3 has 14 amino acids. Looked up from germline, CDR1 is LNHDA and CDR2 is SQIVND (reference sequence). V was shortened by 3 bases and J by 2 bases, with 11 bases between the two germline ends. CDR3 protein: CASSMVGSPYEQYF. DNA for the CDR3: TGTGCCAGTAGTATGGTTGGATCTCCCTACGAGCAGTACTTC.

In the case of this clone: Germline is not matched at one junction end, which may reflect a read error. V and J are TRBV7-7 and TRBJ2-5; D ambiguous. CDR1 SSHAT and CDR2 FNYEAQ come from the germline V gene (reference sequence). The CDR3 has 13 residues. DNA for the CDR3: TGTGCTAGCAGCTTAGAACGCCTGGAGACCCAGTACTTC. Translated, it gives CASSLERLETQYF.

The chain links TRBV27 to TRBJ2-4; D possibly corresponds to TRBD2 (6 bases). The CDR3 length is 16 residues. Germline V gene lookup returns CDR1 MNHEY and CDR2 SMNVEV (reference sequence). Deletions cut 2 bases from V and 8 bases from J, with 19 bases between. The CDR3: CASSLSLAQSTHIQYF. The CDR3 coding sequence is TGTGCCAGCAGTTTAAGCCTAGCGCAATCCACGCACATTCAGTACTTC.

This chain links TRBV2 with TRBJ2-5; 8 nucleotides match TRBD2. This CDR3 is 14 amino acids long. The germline V gene has CDR1 SNHLY and CDR2 FYNNEI. J was trimmed by 1 base and V by 6 bases; bases with no gene match: 4. CDR3 DNA: TGTGCCAGCAGGGGGACTAGTCCCCAAGAGACCCAGTACTTC. Translation gives CASRGTSPQETQYF.

This clone was detected only once. This sample includes further DNA sequences coding for the same CDR3. V usage is TRBV5-1 and J usage is TRBJ1-4; weak D call: TRBD1 (6 bases). Trimming cost V 1 base and J 0 bases, with 7 bases left between them. The germline V gene has CDR1 SGHRS and CDR2 YFSETQ. CDR3 size: 15 residues. For the CDR3, the DNA is TGCGCCAGCAGCTTGAGGGGGGCAACTAATGAAAAACTGTTTTTT. As protein: CASSLRGATNEKLFF. Variable domain in full (rest from reference TRBV5-1 and TRBJ1-4): KAGVTQTPRYLIKTRGQQVTLSCSPISGHRSVSWYQQTPGQGLQFLFEYFSETQRNKGNFPGRFSGRQFSNSRSEMNVSTLELGDSALYLCASSLRGATNEKLFFGSGTQLSVL.

The J gene is TRBJ1-1, the V gene TRBV5-6; tentatively, D is TRBD1 (5 bases). This CDR3 has 16 residues. Germline V CDR1 and CDR2: SGHDT, YYEEEE. V lost 0 bases and J 1 base, leaving 13 bases between the germline ends. The CDR3 sequence is CASSLEAGNWNTEAFF. The CDR3 DNA follows: TGTGCCAGCAGCTTGGAAGCAGGGAACTGGAACACTGAAGCTTTCTTT.

The chain links TRBV4-2 to TRBJ1-4; tentatively, D is TRBD1 (5 bases). The V end was cut by 6 bases, the J end by 0 bases, with 14 bases between. CDR3 length: 16 amino acids. Germline CDR1 reads LGHNA; CDR2 reads YNFKEQ. The CDR3 region has the DNA TGTGCCAGCAGGCGAGGTACAGGAGCAACTAATGAAAAACTGTTTTTT. Translation: CASRRGTGATNEKLFF.

This clone has only a few counts. The chain employs TRBV2 and TRBJ1-2, with D uncertain. The V gene lost 7 bases and the J gene lost 8 bases, with 17 bases spanning the gap. This CDR3 has 13 residues. CDR1 and CDR2 from the germline V gene are SNHLY and FYNNEI. The CDR3 coding sequence is TGTGCCAGCAAGCGACCGGGTAGAAGCGGCTACACCTTC. Protein: CASKRPGRSGYTF.

The chain uses TRBV2 and TRBJ2-1; tentative D call: TRBD2 (7 bases). The ends were cut back, 6 bases at V and 9 bases at J, with 24 bases in the middle. CDR1 and CDR2 from the germline V gene are SNHLY and FYNNEI. The CDR3 runs to 16 residues. The CDR3 region is CASRQGGGIGRSEQFF. Written as DNA, the CDR3 is TGTGCCAGCAGACAGGGAGGGGGGATAGGTCGTAGTGAGCAGTTCTTC. The whole variable domain, remainder taken from reference TRBV2 and TRBJ2-1, is EPEVTQTPSHQVTQMGQEVILRCVPISNHLYFYWYRQILGQKVEFLVSFYNNEISEKSEIFDDQFSVERPDGSNFTLKIRSTKLEDSAMYFCASRQGGGIGRSEQFFGPGTRLTVL.

The chain couples TRBV7-2 to TRBJ2-1; D may match TRBD1 or TRBD2 (5 bases each). CDR1 and CDR2 from the germline V gene are SGHTA and FQGNSA. The V and J ends lost 6 bases and 7 bases respectively, with 10 bases between them. The CDR3 is made up of 12 amino acids. In DNA, the CDR3 is TGTGCCAGCAGGTTATGGGGGAATGAGCAGTTCTTC. Protein: CASRLWGNEQFF.

This clone has a handful of counts. The chain joins TRBV5-1 to TRBJ2-1, with TRBD1 identical over 9 bases. Germline V gene data show CDR1 as SGHRS and CDR2 as YFSETQ. Unmatched junction bases numbered 6, after V lost 3 bases and J lost 8 bases. CDR3 length: 14 amino acids. The CDR3 nucleotides are TGCGCCAGCAGCTCCGGGACAGGGAAGGATGAGCAGTTCTTC. Its protein product is CASSSGTGKDEQFF. The variable domain in full, with the rest retrieved from reference TRBV5-1 and TRBJ2-1, is KAGVTQTPRYLIKTRGQQVTLSCSPISGHRSVSWYQQTPGQGLQFLFEYFSETQRNKGNFPGRFSGRQFSNSRSEMNVSTLELGDSALYLCASSSGTGKDEQFFGPGTRLTVL.

The V and J genes are TRBV4-3 and TRBJ1-2; 10 positions match TRBD1. CDR3 size: 14 residues. Germline trimming cut 1 base from V and 6 bases from J; bases unmatched to any gene: 2. Germline values: CDR1 LGHNA, CDR2 YSLEER. CDR3 sequence: CASSQAGQGNGYTF. The CDR3 nucleotides are TGCGCCAGCAGCCAAGCGGGACAGGGGAATGGCTACACCTTC.

V usage is TRBV7-2 and J usage is TRBJ1-1; D is undetermined. The V gene's germline CDR1 is SGHTA and CDR2 FQGNSA. V was shortened by 1 base and J by 8 bases, with 8 bases between the two germline ends. CDR3 length: 12 residues. Here the CDR3 DNA reads TGTGCCAGCAGCTTAGTCAGAACGGAAGCTTTCTTT. It translates to CASSLVRTEAFF.

The genes are TRBV7-9 and TRBJ1-2; no definite D call. Germline V gene sequence: CDR1 SEHNR, CDR2 FQNEAQ (reference sequence). The CDR3 is 13 amino acids. Trimming took 2 bases from V and 1 from J, leaving 5 bases between them. CDR3 in DNA: TGTGCCAGCAGCTTAACTATTAACTATGGCTACACCTTC. Translated: CASSLTINYGYTF.

This clone was seen once. V usage is TRBV29-1 and J usage is TRBJ2-3; D may be TRBD1 or TRBD2 (6 bases each). V lost 4 bases and J lost 6, with 17 bases in between. CDR3 size: 14 residues. The germline CDR1 and CDR2 sequences are SQVTM and ANQGSEA. The CDR3 sequence is CSVVQRGPPDTQYF. The CDR3 DNA reads as TGCAGCGTTGTTCAACGGGGGCCCCCGGATACGCAGTATTTT.

The V and J genes are TRBV18 and TRBJ2-3; D is ambiguous. CDR1 is KGHSH and CDR2 is LQKENI in the germline V gene. The CDR3 loop spans 14 amino acids. V lost 3 bases to trimming and J lost 6 bases, with 13 bases between them. The chain's CDR3 is CASSPSSPRDTQYF. The CDR3 bases are TGTGCCAGCTCACCGTCTTCCCCGAGGGATACGCAGTATTTT. The full variable domain, with the rest looked up from reference TRBV18 and TRBJ2-3, is NAGVMQNPRHLVRRRGQEARLRCSPMKGHSHVYWYRQLPEEGLKFMVYLQKENIIDESGMPKERFSAEFPKEGPSILRIQQVVRGDSAAYFCASSPSSPRDTQYFGPGTRLTVL.

The chain recombines TRBV5-4 with TRBJ1-5; possible D gene TRBD1, 5 bases. CDR3 length equals 16 residues. Germline CDR1 reads SGHNT; CDR2 reads YYREEE (reference sequence). The V gene lost 2 bases and the J gene lost 4 bases, with 16 bases spanning the gap. CDR3 coding DNA: TGTGCCAGCAGCTTCCGAGGGGCGGACCGGAATCAGCCCCAGCATTTT. This codes for CASSFRGADRNQPQHF.

V is TRBV18 and J is TRBJ1-2; unclear D gene. There are 14 residues in the CDR3. Germline V gene data show CDR1 as KGHSH and CDR2 as LQKENI. V lost 2 bases and J lost 10, with 17 bases in between. The CDR3 bases are TGTGCCAGCTCACCAATTCAGGTAGAGAGGCCCTACACCTTC. Amino acid sequence: CASSPIQVERPYTF.

The J gene is TRBJ2-1, the V gene TRBV5-4, with 8 bases aligning to TRBD2. Germline V gene sequence: CDR1 SGHNT, CDR2 YYREEE (reference sequence). CDR3 length equals 16 residues. Trimming took 2 bases from V and 8 from J; bases not matched to a gene: 12. In nucleotides, the CDR3 is TGTGCCAGCAGCTTATATCTAGCGGGCGTAGTGGATGAGCAGTTCTTC. Translating gives CASSLYLAGVVDEQFF.

The V and J genes are TRBV7-9 and TRBJ2-5; D not certain. The ends were cut back, 1 base at V and 0 bases at J, with 9 bases in the middle. CDR3 length equals 15 residues. From germline, CDR1 is SEHNR and CDR2 FQNEAQ (reference sequence). The CDR3 loop reads CASSLDRRYQETQYF. CDR3 DNA: TGTGCCAGCAGCTTAGATCGGCGATACCAAGAGACCCAGTACTTC.

The chain links TRBV7-9 to TRBJ2-4, with 8 bases identical to TRBD2. CDR1 is SEHNR, CDR2 FQNEAQ, per germline (reference sequence). Unmatched junction bases numbered 8, after V lost 4 bases and J lost 6 bases. This CDR3 comprises 15 residues. This CDR3 reads CASSWGGGLSNIQYF. CDR3 bases: TGTGCCAGCAGCTGGGGCGGGGGGCTTTCAAACATTCAGTACTTC. The full variable domain, its missing parts supplied by reference TRBV7-9 and TRBJ2-4, is DTGVSQNPRHKITKRGQNVTFRCDPISEHNRLYWYRQTLGQGPEFLTYFQNEAQLEKSRLLSDRFSAERPKGSFSTLEIQRTEQGDSAMYLCASSWGGGLSNIQYFGAGTRLSVL.